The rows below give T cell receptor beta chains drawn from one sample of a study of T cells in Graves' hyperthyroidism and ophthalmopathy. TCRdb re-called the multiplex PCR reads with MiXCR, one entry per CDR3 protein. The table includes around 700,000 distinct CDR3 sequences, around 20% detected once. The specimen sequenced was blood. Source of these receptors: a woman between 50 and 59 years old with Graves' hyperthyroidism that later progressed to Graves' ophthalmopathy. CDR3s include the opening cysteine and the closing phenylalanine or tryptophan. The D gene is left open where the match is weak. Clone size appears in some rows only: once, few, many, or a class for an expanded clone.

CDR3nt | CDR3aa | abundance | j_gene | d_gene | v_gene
TGCAGTGCTCACCCACAGGGATACGAGCAGTACTTC | CSAHPQGYEQYF | many | TRBJ2-7 | - | TRBV20-1
TGTGCCAGCAGCTTATTAGGAGTCGATCAGCCCCAGCATTTT | CASSLLGVDQPQHF | few | TRBJ1-5 | - | TRBV11-2
TGTGCCAGCAGCCCTCGGCTTACAGACAGGGCTCGCAATCAGCCCCAGCATTTT | CASSPRLTDRARNQPQHF | many | TRBJ1-5 | TRBD1 | TRBV14
TGTGCCAGCAGTTTGGGAGAGGCCCAGTACTTC | CASSLGEAQYF | few | TRBJ2-5 | - | TRBV12-3/TRBV12-4
TGTGCCAGCCAATACAGGGCCGGGGAGCTGTTTTTT | CASQYRAGELFF | few | TRBJ2-2 | - | TRBV11-3
TGTGCCAGCAGCCTCGGGACTTTTACCGGGGAGCTGTTTTTT | CASSLGTFTGELFF | many | TRBJ2-2 | - | TRBV3-1
TGTGCCAGCATCCGACGAGCGGACACCGGGGAGCTGTTTTTT | CASIRRADTGELFF | - | TRBJ2-2 | - | TRBV6-2/TRBV6-3
TGTGCCAGCAGCCGGACGGGGGGCCGCTCCTACAGTGAGCAGTTCTTC | CASSRTGGRSYSEQFF | - | TRBJ2-1 | - | TRBV7-2
TGTGCCAGCAGGAAAGACAGGGGAGGACGTAATGGCTACACCTTC | CASRKDRGGRNGYTF | many | TRBJ1-2 | TRBD1 | TRBV2
TGTGCCAGCTCACCACCGCGGCAGGGCCATGGCTACACCTTC | CASSPPRQGHGYTF | many | TRBJ1-2 | - | TRBV18
TGTGCCTGGAGCACAGGGGCGAACACTGAAGCTTTCTTT | CAWSTGANTEAFF | many | TRBJ1-1 | TRBD1 | TRBV30
TGTGCCAGCAGTTTAGGCCCGGGACCCGCAACTAATGAAAAACTGTTTTTT | CASSLGPGPATNEKLFF | few | TRBJ1-4 | - | TRBV12-3/TRBV12-4
TGTGCCAGCAGTTACGAGGGAGGGAGCTCCTATAATTCACCCCTCCACTTT | CASSYEGGSSYNSPLHF | few | TRBJ1-6 | - | TRBV6-5
TGTGCCAGCTCACCACGTATTGGGTTTGAAAAACTGTTTTTT | CASSPRIGFEKLFF | many | TRBJ1-4 | - | TRBV18
TGTGCCACCAGCAGAGATCGGTGGCGGGGGATCACCGGGGAGCTGTTTTTT | CATSRDRWRGITGELFF | - | TRBJ2-2 | TRBD2 | TRBV15
TGTGCCACCAGCATCGGACCCTTGGGAACTAATGAAAAACTGTTTTTT | CATSIGPLGTNEKLFF | many | TRBJ1-4 | - | TRBV15
TGCAGTGCTAGAGTAGTTTTTAACTATGGCTACACCTTC | CSARVVFNYGYTF | many | TRBJ1-2 | - | TRBV20-1
TGCGCCAGCAGCTTGGAGTACCTGGCTGAAGCTTTCTTT | CASSLEYLAEAFF | many | TRBJ1-1 | - | TRBV5-1
TGTGCCAGCTCACTACAGGGTCCGGCTCAGCCCCAGCATTTT | CASSLQGPAQPQHF | - | TRBJ1-5 | - | TRBV18
TGTGCCACCAGCGGCCTCGGGGACAGTGAAGAGACCCAGTACTTC | CATSGLGDSEETQYF | - | TRBJ2-5 | TRBD1 | TRBV15
TGCGCCAGTTCATTGGAAGGGTTCGATTATGAAAAACTGTTTTTT | CASSLEGFDYEKLFF | - | TRBJ1-4 | - | TRBV5-1
TGCAGTGCTCTAGAAGGGAGAAATCATTTCGGTGAGCAGTTCTTC | CSALEGRNHFGEQFF | many | TRBJ2-1 | - | TRBV20-1
TGTGCCAGCAGCTTAGCGACAGGCGCCGGGGCCAACGTCCTGACTTTC | CASSLATGAGANVLTF | - | TRBJ2-6 | - | TRBV7-2
TGTGCCAGCAGCGTACGAACTAGCGGGGGGGCTTACAATGAGCAGTTCTTC | CASSVRTSGGAYNEQFF | - | TRBJ2-1 | TRBD2 | TRBV9
TGTGCCTGGAGTCTACTAGCAGGCACAGATACGCAGTATTTT | CAWSLLAGTDTQYF | few | TRBJ2-3 | - | TRBV30
TGTGCCAGCAGTCACAGGGTCAAGACCCTCCATGGCTACACCTTC | CASSHRVKTLHGYTF | many | TRBJ1-2 | - | TRBV27
TGTGCCAGCTCGGAGACGCAGAGACTAAACACTGAAGCTTTCTTT | CASSETQRLNTEAFF | once | TRBJ1-1 | - | TRBV28
TGCAGCGCAACTTTGACAGGCGGCACTGAAGCTTTCTTT | CSATLTGGTEAFF | many | TRBJ1-1 | - | TRBV29-1
TGCAGTGCTGATCCCGGGACTTCCAGGGACAATGAGCAGTTCTTC | CSADPGTSRDNEQFF | many | TRBJ2-1 | - | TRBV20-1
TGTGCCAGCAGCCAAGACCCTAGCGCTAGCACAGATACGCAGTATTTT | CASSQDPSASTDTQYF | few | TRBJ2-3 | - | TRBV14
TGTGCCAGCAGCTTAGCCAGGGCTGGAAACACCATATATTTT | CASSLARAGNTIYF | many | TRBJ1-3 | - | TRBV11-2
TGTGCCAGCAGTTTTGGGCGAAATCAGCCCCAGCATTTT | CASSFGRNQPQHF | many | TRBJ1-5 | - | TRBV12-3/TRBV12-4
TGTGCCAGCCCACAGGGGACTGAAGCTTTCTTT | CASPQGTEAFF | many | TRBJ1-1 | TRBD1 | TRBV2
TGCGCCAGCGCCCAAGACGGTCCGAACTCCTACGAGCAGTACTTC | CASAQDGPNSYEQYF | many | TRBJ2-7 | - | TRBV5-1
TGTGCCAGCAGCCCGATAGGGGATTTAAACTACGAGCAGTACTTC | CASSPIGDLNYEQYF | few | TRBJ2-7 | - | TRBV14
TGTGCCAGCAGTCTGGGGACGTTAACTGAAGCTTTCTTT | CASSLGTLTEAFF | few | TRBJ1-1 | - | TRBV6-1
TGCAGTGCTAGAGCTGATTCGGGGACCCAGTACTTC | CSARADSGTQYF | - | TRBJ2-5 | - | TRBV20-1
TGTGCCAGCAGTAGCCCCCAAGAGACCCAGTACTTC | CASSSPQETQYF | few | TRBJ2-5 | - | TRBV27
TGTGCCAGCAGCGACCGGGTCCGTCTAAACACCGGGGAGCTGTTTTTT | CASSDRVRLNTGELFF | few | TRBJ2-2 | - | TRBV9
TGTGCCAGTAGTAGTGACAGGGACTCCTACAATGAGCAGTTCTTC | CASSSDRDSYNEQFF | - | TRBJ2-1 | TRBD1 | TRBV19
TGTGCCAGCAGATTAGGACAGTTTAGCACAGATACGCAGTATTTT | CASRLGQFSTDTQYF | few | TRBJ2-3 | - | TRBV7-9
TGTGCCAGCAGAACTCCGGGACAGGGGGCTAGCGAGCAGTACTTC | CASRTPGQGASEQYF | - | TRBJ2-7 | TRBD1 | TRBV27
TGTGCCAGCAGTTTAGCCGGGACTAGCGGGGGGACGACCTACGAGCAGTACTTC | CASSLAGTSGGTTYEQYF | few | TRBJ2-7 | TRBD2 | TRBV12-3/TRBV12-4
TGTGCCAGCAGTTTAAGTGGGGGGCGCCAAGAGACCCAGTACTTC | CASSLSGGRQETQYF | - | TRBJ2-5 | - | TRBV12-3/TRBV12-4
TGTGCCAGTAGTACCGTGAGGGTTGAGACCCAGTACTTC | CASSTVRVETQYF | few | TRBJ2-5 | - | TRBV19
TGTGCCAGCAGTTTAATCCCGAACACTGAAGCTTTCTTT | CASSLIPNTEAFF | many | TRBJ1-1 | - | TRBV12-3/TRBV12-4
TGTGCCAGCAGCCCCAGACAGATAGGCTACACCTTC | CASSPRQIGYTF | - | TRBJ1-2 | - | TRBV5-8
TGCGCCAGCAGCGCCCTTTGGGATTCACCCCTCCACTTT | CASSALWDSPLHF | many | TRBJ1-6 | - | TRBV5-1
TGTGCCTGGAGTGTACTGGGGGCGAACACTGAAGCTTTCTTT | CAWSVLGANTEAFF | - | TRBJ1-1 | - | TRBV30
TGCAGTGCTAGAGAGATAGGGGAGGGCAATCAGCCCCAGCATTTT | CSAREIGEGNQPQHF | many | TRBJ1-5 | - | TRBV20-1
TGCAGCGTTGAGGCGGGGGGGCCGTCGGTAGATACGCAGTATTTT | CSVEAGGPSVDTQYF | few | TRBJ2-3 | TRBD2 | TRBV29-1
TGTGCCAGCAGTGAACCGGGACAGGGGGATCCCCGCGACACTGAAGCTTTCTTT | CASSEPGQGDPRDTEAFF | few | TRBJ1-1 | TRBD1 | TRBV6-1
TGTGCCAGCAATCCCCCGGGTCAGCCCCAGCATTTT | CASNPPGQPQHF | many | TRBJ1-5 | - | TRBV6-1
TGTGCCAGCAGCCCCAGATGGGGAGAGGCTCGATCCGGCTACACCTTC | CASSPRWGEARSGYTF | many | TRBJ1-2 | - | TRBV11-2
TGCAGTGCTAGAGGGGGCGGGGCGTCACAAGAGACCCAGTACTTC | CSARGGGASQETQYF | many | TRBJ2-5 | - | TRBV20-1